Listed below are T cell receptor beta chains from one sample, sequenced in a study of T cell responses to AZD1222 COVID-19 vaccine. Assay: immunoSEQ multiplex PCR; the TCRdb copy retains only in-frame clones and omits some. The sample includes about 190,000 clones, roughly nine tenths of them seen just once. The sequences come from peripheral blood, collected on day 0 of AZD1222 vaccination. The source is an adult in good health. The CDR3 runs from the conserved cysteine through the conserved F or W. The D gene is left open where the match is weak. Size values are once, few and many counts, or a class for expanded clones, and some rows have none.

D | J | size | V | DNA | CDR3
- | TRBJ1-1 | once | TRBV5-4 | TGTGCCAGCAGCTTTAGAGAATTGAACACTGAAGCTTTCTTT | CASSFRELNTEAFF
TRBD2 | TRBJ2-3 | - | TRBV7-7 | TGTGCTAGCAGGAGCGGGACTACTACAGATACGCAGTATTTT | CASRSGTTTDTQYF
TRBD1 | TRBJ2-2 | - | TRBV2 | TGTGCCAGCAACCGGGACAGTGGATACACCGGGGAGCTGTTTTTT | CASNRDSGYTGELFF
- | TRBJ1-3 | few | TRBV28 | TGTGCCAGCAGTCTACAACCGTACGCTGGAAACACCATATATTTT | CASSLQPYAGNTIYF
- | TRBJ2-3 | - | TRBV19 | TGTGCCACCGCCCCTGGGAGCACAGATACGCAGTATTTT | CATAPGSTDTQYF
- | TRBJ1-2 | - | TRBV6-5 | TGTGCCAGCAATCGGGACAAGCCTTCTCATGGCTACACCTTC | CASNRDKPSHGYTF
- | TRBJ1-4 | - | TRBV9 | TGTGCCAGCAGCGTAGGAGGGACCTATAATGAAAAACTGTTTTTT | CASSVGGTYNEKLFF
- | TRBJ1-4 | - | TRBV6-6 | TGTGCCAGCAGGAAACCGGGGCAGGCTCGTGAAAAACTGTTTTTT | CASRKPGQAREKLFF
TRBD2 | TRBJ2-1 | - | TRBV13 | TGTGCCAGCAGCGCGAGCGGGAGGCCCGAGTTCTTC | CASSASGRPEFF
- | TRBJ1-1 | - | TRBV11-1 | TGTGCCAGCAGCCCCCCAGCCATGAACACTGAAGCTTTCTTT | CASSPPAMNTEAFF
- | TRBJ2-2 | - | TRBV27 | TGTGCCAGCAGTTTATCAGGGAACAAGCGCAGGGAGCTGTTTTTT | CASSLSGNKRRELFF
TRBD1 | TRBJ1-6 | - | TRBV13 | TGTGCCAGCAGACCCGGGACAGGGGTTTCACCCCTCCACTTT | CASRPGTGVSPLHF
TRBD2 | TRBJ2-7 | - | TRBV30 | TGTGCCTGGAGTTCCCTAGCGGGGATTGGGGTCGAGCAGTACTTC | CAWSSLAGIGVEQYF
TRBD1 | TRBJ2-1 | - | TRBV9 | TGTGCCAGCAGCGCCGACAGGGAATCGTACAATGAGCAGTTCTTC | CASSADRESYNEQFF
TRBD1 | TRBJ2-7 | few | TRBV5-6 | TGTGCCAGCAGTGGAGCAGGGGGCAGGTCCTACGAGCAGTACTTC | CASSGAGGRSYEQYF
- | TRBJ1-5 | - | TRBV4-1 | TGCGCCAGCAGCCAAGGTGAGAGTCGGGGGAGTCAGCCCCAGCATTTT | CASSQGESRGSQPQHF
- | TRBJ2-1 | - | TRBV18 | TGTGCCAGCTCACCAAACCGGGCCCCTCTGAATGAGCAGTTCTTC | CASSPNRAPLNEQFF
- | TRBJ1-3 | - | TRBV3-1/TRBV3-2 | TGTGCCAGCAGCCAAGGGGCCTTCTCTGGAAACACCATATATTTT | CASSQGAFSGNTIYF
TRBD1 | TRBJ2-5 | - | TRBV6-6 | TGTGCCAGCAGTCGGGACAGGGAAGAGACCCAGTACTTC | CASSRDREETQYF
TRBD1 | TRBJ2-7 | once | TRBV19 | TGTGCCAGTAGTCCCGGGACAGGGGGGTACGAGCAGTACTTC | CASSPGTGGYEQYF